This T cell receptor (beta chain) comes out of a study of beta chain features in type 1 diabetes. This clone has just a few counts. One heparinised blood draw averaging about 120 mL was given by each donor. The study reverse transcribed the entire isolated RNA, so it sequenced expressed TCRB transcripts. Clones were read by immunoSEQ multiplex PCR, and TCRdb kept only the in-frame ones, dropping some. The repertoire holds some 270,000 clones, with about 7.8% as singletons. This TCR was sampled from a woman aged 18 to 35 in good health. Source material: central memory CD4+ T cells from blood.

The CDR3 nucleotides are TGTGCCAGTAGTGCACTTCGGGATGGCTACACCTTC. It translates to CASSALRDGYTF. The V and J genes are TRBV19 and TRBJ1-2, with D uncertain. The V and J ends lost 5 bases and 6 bases respectively, with 10 bases between them. CDR3 length: 12 amino acids. Germline V lookup: CDR1 LNHDA, CDR2 SQIVND (reference sequence).